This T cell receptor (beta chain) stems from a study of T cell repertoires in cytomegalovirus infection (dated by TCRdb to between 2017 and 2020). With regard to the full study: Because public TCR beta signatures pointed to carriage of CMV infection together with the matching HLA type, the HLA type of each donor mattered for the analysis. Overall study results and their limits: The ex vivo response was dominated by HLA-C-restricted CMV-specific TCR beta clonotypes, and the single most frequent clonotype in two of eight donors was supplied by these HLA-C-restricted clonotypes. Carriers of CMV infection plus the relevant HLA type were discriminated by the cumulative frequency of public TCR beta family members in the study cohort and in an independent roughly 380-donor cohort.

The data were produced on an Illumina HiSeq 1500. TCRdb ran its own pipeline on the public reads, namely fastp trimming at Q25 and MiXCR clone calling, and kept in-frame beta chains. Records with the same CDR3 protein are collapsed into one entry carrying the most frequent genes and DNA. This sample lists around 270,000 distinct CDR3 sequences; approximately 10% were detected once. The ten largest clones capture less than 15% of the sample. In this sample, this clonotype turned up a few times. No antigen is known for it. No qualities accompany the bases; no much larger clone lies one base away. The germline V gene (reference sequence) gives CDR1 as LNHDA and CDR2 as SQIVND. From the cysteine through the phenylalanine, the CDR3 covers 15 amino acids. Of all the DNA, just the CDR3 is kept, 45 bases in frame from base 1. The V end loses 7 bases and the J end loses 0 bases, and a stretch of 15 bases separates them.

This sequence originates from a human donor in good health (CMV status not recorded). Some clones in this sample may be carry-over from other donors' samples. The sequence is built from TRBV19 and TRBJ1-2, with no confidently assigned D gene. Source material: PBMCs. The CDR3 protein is CASTENRSPNYGYTF. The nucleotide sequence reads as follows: TGTGCCAGTACTGAGAACCGATCCCCTAACTATGGCTACACCTTC.